This T cell receptor (beta chain) was recovered during a study of OX40 agonist ivuxolimab in advanced cancers. Turning to the study itself: Patients were treated with intravenous ivuxolimab, dosed at 0.01 to 10 mg/kg and infused every 2 weeks.

Study results and limitations: With doses of 0.1 to 3.0 mg/kg, CD4+ and CD8+ blood T cells had undergone clonal expansion by week 6.

TCRdb's table, derived via immunoSEQ multiplex PCR, lists solely in-frame clones and lacks some. The table lists approximately 60,000 clones, about 90% of them singletons. Remarks on this clone: Its target is not known.

Germline CDR1 reads SQVTM; CDR2 reads ANQGSEA. V gave up 5 bases and J gave up 9 bases, with 20 bases separating them. The CDR3 is made up of 14 amino acids. The receptor comes from an adult with an advanced solid tumor such as melanoma, head and neck, liver or kidney cancer. The chain combines TRBV29-1 with TRBJ2-1, with D perhaps matching TRBD1 or TRBD2 (7 bases each). Sequencing used CD4+ or CD8+ T cells sorted from blood, obtained in a trial of the OX40 agonist ivuxolimab. The chain's CDR3 is CSVLPGQLAGEQFF. In DNA form, the CDR3 reads TGCAGCGTTCTTCCGGGACAGTTAGCGGGTGAGCAGTTCTTC.